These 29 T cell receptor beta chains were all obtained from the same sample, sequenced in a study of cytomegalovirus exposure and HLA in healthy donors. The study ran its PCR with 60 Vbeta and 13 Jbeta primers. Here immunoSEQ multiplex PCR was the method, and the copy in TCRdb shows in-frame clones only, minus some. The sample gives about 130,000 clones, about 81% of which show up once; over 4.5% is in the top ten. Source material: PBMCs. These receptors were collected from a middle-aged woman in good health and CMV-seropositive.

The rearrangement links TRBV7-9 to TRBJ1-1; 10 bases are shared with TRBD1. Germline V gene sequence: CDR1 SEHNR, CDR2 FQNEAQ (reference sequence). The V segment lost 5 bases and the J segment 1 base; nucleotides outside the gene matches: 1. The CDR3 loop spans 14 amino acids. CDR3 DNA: TGTGCCAGCAGCCGGACAGGGGGGAACACTGAAGCTTTCTTT. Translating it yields CASSRTGGNTEAFF.

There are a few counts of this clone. CDR3 coding DNA: TGTGCCAGCAACCGAGCTAATGAAAAACTGTTTTTT. This codes for CASNRANEKLFF. The chain combines TRBV6-1 with TRBJ1-4; no clear D. Germline V gene data show CDR1 as MNHNS and CDR2 as SASEGT. V was shortened by 7 bases and J by 3 bases, with 6 bases between the two germline ends. The CDR3 has 12 residues.

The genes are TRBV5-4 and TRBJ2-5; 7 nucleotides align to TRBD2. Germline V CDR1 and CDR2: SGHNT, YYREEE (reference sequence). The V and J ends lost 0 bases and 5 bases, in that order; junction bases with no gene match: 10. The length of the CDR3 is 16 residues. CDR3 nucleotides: TGTGCCAGCAGCTTGGGCAGCGGCGGGAGAACGGAGACCCAGTACTTC. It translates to CASSLGSGGRTETQYF.

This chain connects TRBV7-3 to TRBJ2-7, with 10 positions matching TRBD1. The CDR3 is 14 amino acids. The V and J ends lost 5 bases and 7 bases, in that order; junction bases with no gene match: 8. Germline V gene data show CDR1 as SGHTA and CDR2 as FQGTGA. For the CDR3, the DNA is TGTGCCAGCAGCCTCAGACAGGGGGCAAAGGAGCAGTACTTC. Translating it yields CASSLRQGAKEQYF.

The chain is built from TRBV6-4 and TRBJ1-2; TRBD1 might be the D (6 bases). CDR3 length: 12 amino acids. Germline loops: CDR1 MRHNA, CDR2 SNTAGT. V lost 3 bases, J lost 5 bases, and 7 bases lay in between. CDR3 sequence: CASSEGGYGYTF. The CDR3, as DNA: TGTGCCAGCAGTGAAGGGGGATATGGCTACACCTTC.

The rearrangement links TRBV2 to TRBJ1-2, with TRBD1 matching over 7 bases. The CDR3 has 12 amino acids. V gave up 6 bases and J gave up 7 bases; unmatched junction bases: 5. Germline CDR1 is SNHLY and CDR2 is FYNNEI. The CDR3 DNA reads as TGTGCCAGCAGGCCGACAGGGATTGGCTACACCTTC. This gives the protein CASRPTGIGYTF.

The DNA of the CDR3 is TGTGCCAGTAGTATCTTTGCGGGGGATAGCTCCTACGAGCAGTACTTC. Protein sequence: CASSIFAGDSSYEQYF. The genes are TRBV19 and TRBJ2-7, with TRBD2 matching over 7 bases. Germline V CDR1 and CDR2: LNHDA, SQIVND (reference sequence). J gave up 0 bases and V 3 bases, and 8 bases lay outside the gene matches. The CDR3 has 16 amino acids.

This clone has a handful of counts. CDR3 nucleotides: TGTGCCAGCAGTTTACCGCCTAGCGGGAGTACTGAGCAGTTCTTC. Its protein product is CASSLPPSGSTEQFF. The chain carries TRBV28 and TRBJ2-1; 10 bases are shared with TRBD2. Germline V CDR1 and CDR2: MDHEN, SYDVKM. The CDR3 runs 15 residues. The J segment lost 9 bases and the V segment lost 2 bases, leaving 7 bases of the junction unmatched.

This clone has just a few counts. The CDR3 loop reads CASSSGQKYGYTF. For the CDR3, the DNA is TGTGCCAGCAGCTCCGGACAGAAATATGGCTACACCTTC. V and J are TRBV7-2 and TRBJ1-2, with TRBD1 as a possible D gene (6 bases). Trimming left V 4 bases short and J 5 bases short, with 11 bases between. From germline, CDR1 is SGHTA and CDR2 FQGNSA. This CDR3 has 13 amino acids.

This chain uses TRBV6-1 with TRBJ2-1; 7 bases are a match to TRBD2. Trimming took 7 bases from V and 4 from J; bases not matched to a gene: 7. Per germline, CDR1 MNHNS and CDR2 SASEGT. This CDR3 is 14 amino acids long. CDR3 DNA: TGTGCCAGCAACCTAGCGGAGGTGTACAATGAGCAGTTCTTC. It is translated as CASNLAEVYNEQFF.

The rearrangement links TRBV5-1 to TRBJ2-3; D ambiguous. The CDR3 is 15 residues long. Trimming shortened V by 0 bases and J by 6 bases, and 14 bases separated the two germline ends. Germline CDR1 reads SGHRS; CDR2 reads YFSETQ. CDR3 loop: CASSLESPTGDTQYF. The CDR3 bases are TGCGCCAGCAGCTTGGAGTCTCCTACCGGGGATACGCAGTATTTT.

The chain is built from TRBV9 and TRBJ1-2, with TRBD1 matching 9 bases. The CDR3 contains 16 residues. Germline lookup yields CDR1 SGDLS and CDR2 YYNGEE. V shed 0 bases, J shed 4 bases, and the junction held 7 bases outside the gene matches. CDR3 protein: CASSVGGTGGGYGYTF. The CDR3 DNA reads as TGTGCCAGCAGCGTAGGAGGAACAGGGGGCGGCTATGGCTACACCTTC.

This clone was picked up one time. The CDR3 DNA sequence: TGTGCCAGCAGTTACCAACAGGGGACCTACGAGCAGTACTTC. Protein: CASSYQQGTYEQYF. The chain joins TRBV6-6 to TRBJ2-7, with 7 bases identical to TRBD1. J lost 2 bases, V lost 2 bases, and 3 bases had no gene match. Germline-derived CDR1 and CDR2 are MNHNY and SVGAGI (reference sequence). The CDR3 length is 14 residues.

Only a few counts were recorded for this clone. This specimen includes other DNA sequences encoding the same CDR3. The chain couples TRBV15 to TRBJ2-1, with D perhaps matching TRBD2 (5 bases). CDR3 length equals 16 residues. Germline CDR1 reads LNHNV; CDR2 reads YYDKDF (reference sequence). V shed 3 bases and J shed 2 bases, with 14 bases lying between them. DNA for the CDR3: TGTGCCACCAGCAGTCCGGGGTTAGCGACCTACAATGAGCAGTTCTTC. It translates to CATSSPGLATYNEQFF. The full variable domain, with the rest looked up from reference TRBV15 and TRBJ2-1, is DAMVIQNPRYQVTQFGKPVTLSCSQTLNHNVMYWYQQKSSQAPKLLFHYYDKDFNNEADTPDNFQSRRPNTSFCFLDIRSPGLGDTAMYLCATSSPGLATYNEQFFGPGTRLTVL.

This chain's CDR3 is CASTTQTGGRAFF. Here the CDR3 DNA reads TGTGCCAGCACTACCCAGACCGGGGGTAGAGCTTTCTTT. The rearrangement joins TRBV6-5 to TRBJ1-1; tentative D call: TRBD1 (5 bases). The CDR3 length is 13 residues. Germline CDR1 is MNHEY and CDR2 is SVGAGI. The V and J ends lost 7 bases and 10 bases respectively, with 19 bases between them.

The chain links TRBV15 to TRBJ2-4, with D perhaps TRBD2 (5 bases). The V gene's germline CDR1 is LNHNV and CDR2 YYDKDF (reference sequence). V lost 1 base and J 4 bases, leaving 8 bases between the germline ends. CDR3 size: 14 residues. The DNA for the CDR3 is TGTGCCACCAGCAGAGGTTCGGGAAAAAACATTCAGTACTTC. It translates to CATSRGSGKNIQYF.

For the CDR3, the DNA is TGCGCCAGCAGCTTGGCCGGACTCCGACAGGGGGCTAATCCTGAAGCTTTCTTT. Its protein is CASSLAGLRQGANPEAFF. The chain links TRBV5-1 to TRBJ1-1, with 10 bases matching TRBD1. The V and J ends lost 0 bases and 6 bases, in that order; junction bases with no gene match: 14. This CDR3 is 18 amino acids long. Germline CDR1 reads SGHRS; CDR2 reads YFSETQ.

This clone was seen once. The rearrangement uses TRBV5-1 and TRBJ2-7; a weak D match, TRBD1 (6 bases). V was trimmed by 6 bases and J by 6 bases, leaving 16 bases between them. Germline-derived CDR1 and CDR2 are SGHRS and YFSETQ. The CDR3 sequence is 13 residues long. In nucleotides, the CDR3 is TGCGCCAGCACTGACAGGCTAGATGGCGAGCAGTACTTC. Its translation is CASTDRLDGEQYF.

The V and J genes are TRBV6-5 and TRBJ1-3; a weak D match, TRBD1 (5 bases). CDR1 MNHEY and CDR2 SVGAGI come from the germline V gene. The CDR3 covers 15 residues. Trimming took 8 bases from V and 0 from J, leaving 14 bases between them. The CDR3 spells CASLPGGNSGNTIYF. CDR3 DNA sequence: TGTGCCAGCCTACCCGGGGGAAACTCTGGAAACACCATATATTTT.

The CDR3 reads CSVTGTGDDQPQHF. The CDR3 DNA reads as TGCAGCGTGACCGGGACAGGGGACGATCAGCCCCAGCATTTT. The genes are TRBV29-1 and TRBJ1-5; 10 bases are shared with TRBD1. Germline trimming cut 6 bases from V and 5 bases from J; bases unmatched to any gene: 7. The CDR3 extends over 14 amino acids. Germline CDR1 SQVTM, CDR2 ANQGSEA.

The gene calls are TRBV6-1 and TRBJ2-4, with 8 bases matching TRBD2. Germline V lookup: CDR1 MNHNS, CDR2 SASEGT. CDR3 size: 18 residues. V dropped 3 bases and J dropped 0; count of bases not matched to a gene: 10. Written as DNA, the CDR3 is TGTGCCAGCAGTGAGCAGGGTAGCGGGGTGCTAGCCAAAAACATTCAGTACTTC. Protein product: CASSEQGSGVLAKNIQYF.

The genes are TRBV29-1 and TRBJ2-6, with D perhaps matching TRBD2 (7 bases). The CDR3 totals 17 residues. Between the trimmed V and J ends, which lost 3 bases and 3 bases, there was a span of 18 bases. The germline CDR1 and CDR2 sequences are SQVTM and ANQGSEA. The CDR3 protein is CSVDQSGGRNGANVLTF. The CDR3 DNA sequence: TGCAGCGTTGACCAGTCCGGGGGGCGAAATGGGGCCAACGTCCTGACTTTC.

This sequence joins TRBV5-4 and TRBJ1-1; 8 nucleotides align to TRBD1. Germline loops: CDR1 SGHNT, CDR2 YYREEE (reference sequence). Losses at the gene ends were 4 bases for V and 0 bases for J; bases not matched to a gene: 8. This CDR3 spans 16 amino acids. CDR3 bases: TGTGCCAGCAGCCGTGGACAGGGAGTCATGAACACTGAAGCTTTCTTT. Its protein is CASSRGQGVMNTEAFF.

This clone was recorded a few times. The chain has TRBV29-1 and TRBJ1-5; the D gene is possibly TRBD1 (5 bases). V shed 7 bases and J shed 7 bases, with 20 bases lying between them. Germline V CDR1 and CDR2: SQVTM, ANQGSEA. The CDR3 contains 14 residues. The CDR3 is CSAQTGVMGQPQHF. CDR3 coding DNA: TGCAGCGCCCAGACGGGGGTGATGGGACAGCCCCAGCATTTT.

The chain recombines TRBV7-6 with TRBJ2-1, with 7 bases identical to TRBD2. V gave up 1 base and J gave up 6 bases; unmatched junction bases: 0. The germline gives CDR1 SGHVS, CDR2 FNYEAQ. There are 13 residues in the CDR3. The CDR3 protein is CASSLGTSNEQFF. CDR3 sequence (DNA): TGTGCCAGCAGCTTAGGGACTAGCAATGAGCAGTTCTTC.

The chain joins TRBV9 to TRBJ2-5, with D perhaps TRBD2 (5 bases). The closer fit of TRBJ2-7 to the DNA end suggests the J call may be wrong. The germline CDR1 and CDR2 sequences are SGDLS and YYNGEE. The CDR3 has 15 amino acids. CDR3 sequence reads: CASSVGSGYTYEQYF. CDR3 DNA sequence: TGTGCCAGCAGCGTAGGGAGCGGCTACACCTACGAGCAGTACTTC.

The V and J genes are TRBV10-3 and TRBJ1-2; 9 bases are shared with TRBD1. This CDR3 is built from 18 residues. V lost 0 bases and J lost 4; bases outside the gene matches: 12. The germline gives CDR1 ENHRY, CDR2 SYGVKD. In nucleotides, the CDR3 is TGTGCCATCAGTGAGTCGGCGGGACAGGGACCCTCTAGCTATGGCTACACCTTC. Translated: CAISESAGQGPSSYGYTF.

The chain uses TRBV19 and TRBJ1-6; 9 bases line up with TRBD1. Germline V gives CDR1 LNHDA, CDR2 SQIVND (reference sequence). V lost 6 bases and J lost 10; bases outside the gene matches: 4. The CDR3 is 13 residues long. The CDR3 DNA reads TGTGCCAGTAGGGACAGGGGATACTCACCCCTCCACTTT. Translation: CASRDRGYSPLHF.

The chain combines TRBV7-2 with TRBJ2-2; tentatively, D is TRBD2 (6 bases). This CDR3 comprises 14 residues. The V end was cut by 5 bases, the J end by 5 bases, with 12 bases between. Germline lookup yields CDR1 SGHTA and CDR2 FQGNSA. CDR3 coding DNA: TGTGCCAGCAGCAGGGGACGGGGGACCGGGGAGCTGTTTTTT. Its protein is CASSRGRGTGELFF.